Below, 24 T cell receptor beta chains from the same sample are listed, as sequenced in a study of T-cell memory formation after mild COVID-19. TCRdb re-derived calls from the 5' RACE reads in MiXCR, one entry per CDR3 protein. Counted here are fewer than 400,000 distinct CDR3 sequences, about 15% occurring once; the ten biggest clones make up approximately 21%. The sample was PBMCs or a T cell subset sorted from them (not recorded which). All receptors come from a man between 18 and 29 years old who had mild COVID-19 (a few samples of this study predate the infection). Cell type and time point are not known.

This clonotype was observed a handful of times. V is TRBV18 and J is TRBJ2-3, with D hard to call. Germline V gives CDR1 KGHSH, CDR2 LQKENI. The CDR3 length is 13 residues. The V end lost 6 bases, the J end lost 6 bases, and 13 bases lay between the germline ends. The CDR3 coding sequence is TGTGCCAGCTCTCGGACGGTCGAGGATACGCAGTATTTT. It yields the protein CASSRTVEDTQYF.

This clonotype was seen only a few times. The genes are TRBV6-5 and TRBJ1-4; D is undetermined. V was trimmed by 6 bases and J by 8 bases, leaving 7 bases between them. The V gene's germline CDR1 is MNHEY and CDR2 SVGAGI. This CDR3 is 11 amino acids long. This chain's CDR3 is CASRWAEKLFF. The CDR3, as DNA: TGTGCCAGCAGGTGGGCGGAAAAACTGTTTTTT.

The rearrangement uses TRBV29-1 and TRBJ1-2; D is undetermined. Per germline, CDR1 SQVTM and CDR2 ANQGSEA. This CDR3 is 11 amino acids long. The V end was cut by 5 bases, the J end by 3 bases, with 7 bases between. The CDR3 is CSVIRDYGYTF. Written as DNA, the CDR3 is TGCAGCGTTATTCGGGACTATGGCTACACCTTC. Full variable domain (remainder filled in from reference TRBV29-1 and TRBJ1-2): SAVISQKPSRDICQRGTSLTIQCQVDSQVTMMFWYRQQPGQSLTLIATANQGSEATYESGFVIDKFPISRPNLTFSTLTVSNMSPEDSSIYLCSVIRDYGYTFGSGTRLTVV.

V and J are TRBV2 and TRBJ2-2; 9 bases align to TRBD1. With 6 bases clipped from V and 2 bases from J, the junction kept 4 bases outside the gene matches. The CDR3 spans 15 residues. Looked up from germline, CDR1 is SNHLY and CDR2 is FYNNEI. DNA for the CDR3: TGTGCCAGCAGCGGGACAGGGTTTAACACCGGGGAGCTGTTTTTT. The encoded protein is CASSGTGFNTGELFF.

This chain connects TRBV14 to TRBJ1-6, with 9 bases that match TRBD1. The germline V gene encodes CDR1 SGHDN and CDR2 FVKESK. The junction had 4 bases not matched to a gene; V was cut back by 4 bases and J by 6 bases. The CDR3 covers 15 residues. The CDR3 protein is CASSPRTGANSPLHF. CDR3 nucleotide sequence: TGTGCCAGCAGCCCGAGGACAGGGGCTAATTCACCCCTCCACTTT.

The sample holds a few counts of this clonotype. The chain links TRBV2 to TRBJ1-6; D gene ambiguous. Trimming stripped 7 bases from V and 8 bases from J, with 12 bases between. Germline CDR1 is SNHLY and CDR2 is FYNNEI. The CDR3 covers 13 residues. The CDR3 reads CASTPSVYSPLHF. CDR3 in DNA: TGTGCCAGCACGCCAAGCGTCTATTCACCCCTCCACTTT. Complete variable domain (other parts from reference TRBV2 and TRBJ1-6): EPEVTQTPSHQVTQMGQEVILRCVPISNHLYFYWYRQILGQKVEFLVSFYNNEISEKSEIFDDQFSVERPDGSNFTLKIRSTKLEDSAMYFCASTPSVYSPLHFGNGTRLTVT.

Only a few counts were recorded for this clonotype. Written as DNA, the CDR3 is TGCGCCAGCAGGGTGGAAAATTCACCCCTCCACTTT. It translates to CASRVENSPLHF. V usage is TRBV5-1 and J usage is TRBJ1-6, with D unresolved. Germline CDR1 is SGHRS and CDR2 is YFSETQ. V was cut by 5 bases and J by 7 bases, with 7 bases left in between. The CDR3 totals 12 residues.

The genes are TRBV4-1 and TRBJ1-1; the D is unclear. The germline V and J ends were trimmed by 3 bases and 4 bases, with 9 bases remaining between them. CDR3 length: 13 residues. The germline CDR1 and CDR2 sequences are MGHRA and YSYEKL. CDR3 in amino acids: CASSHRGSTEAFF. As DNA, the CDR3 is TGCGCCAGCAGCCATCGTGGATCCACTGAAGCTTTCTTT.

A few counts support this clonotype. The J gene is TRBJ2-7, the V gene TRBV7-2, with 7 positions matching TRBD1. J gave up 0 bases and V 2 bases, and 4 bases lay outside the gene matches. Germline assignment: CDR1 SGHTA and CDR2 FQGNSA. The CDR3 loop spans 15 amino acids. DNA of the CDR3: TGTGCCAGCAGCTTACGACAGGGCCTCTCCTACGAGCAGTACGTC. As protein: CASSLRQGLSYEQYV.

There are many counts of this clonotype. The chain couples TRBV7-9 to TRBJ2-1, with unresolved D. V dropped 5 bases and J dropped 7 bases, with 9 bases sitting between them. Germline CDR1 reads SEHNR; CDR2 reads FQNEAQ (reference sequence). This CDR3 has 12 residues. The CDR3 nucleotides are TGTGCCAGCAGCCCCTTTGGGAATGAGCAGTTCTTC. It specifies CASSPFGNEQFF.

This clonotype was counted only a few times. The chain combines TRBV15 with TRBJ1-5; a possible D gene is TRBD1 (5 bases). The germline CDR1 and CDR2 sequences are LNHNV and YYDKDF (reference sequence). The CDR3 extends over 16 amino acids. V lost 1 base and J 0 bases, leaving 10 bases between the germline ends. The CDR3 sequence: CATSRAGGASNQPQHF. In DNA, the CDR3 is TGTGCCACCAGCAGAGCCGGAGGGGCTAGCAATCAGCCCCAGCATTTT.

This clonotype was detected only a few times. The CDR3 sequence is CASSFNGLRGEKLFF. The CDR3 DNA is TGTGCCAGCAGTTTCAACGGACTGAGGGGCGAAAAACTGTTTTTT. This chain links TRBV6-2 or TRBV6-3 with TRBJ1-4, with a weak D call TRBD1 (5 bases). This CDR3 spans 15 amino acids. CDR1 and CDR2 from the germline V gene are MNHEY and SVGEGT. Trimming removed 4 bases from V and 8 bases from J, with 17 bases in between.

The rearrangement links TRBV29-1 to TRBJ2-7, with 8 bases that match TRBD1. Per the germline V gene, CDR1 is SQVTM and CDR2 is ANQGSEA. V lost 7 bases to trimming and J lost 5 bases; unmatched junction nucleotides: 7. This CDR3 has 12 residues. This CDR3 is CSGTTDRDEQYF. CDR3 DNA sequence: TGCAGCGGCACGACGGACAGGGACGAGCAGTACTTC.

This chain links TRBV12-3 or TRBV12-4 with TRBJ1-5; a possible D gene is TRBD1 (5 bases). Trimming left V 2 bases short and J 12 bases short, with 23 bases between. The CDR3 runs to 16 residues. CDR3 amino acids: CASSLSLGDGPVRQHF. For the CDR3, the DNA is TGTGCCAGCAGTTTATCTCTTGGGGACGGTCCGGTGCGCCAGCATTTT.

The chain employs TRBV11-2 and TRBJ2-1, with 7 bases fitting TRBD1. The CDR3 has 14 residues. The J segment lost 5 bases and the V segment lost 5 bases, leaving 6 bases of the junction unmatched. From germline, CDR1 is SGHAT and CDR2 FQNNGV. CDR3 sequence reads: CASSAWDSNNEQFF. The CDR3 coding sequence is TGTGCCAGCAGCGCCTGGGACAGCAACAATGAGCAGTTCTTC.

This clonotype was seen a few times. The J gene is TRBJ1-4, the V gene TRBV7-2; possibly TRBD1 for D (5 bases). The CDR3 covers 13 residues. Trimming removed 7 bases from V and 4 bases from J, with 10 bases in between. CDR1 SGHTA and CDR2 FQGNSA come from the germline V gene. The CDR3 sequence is CASTAGGNEKLFF. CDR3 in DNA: TGTGCCAGCACCGCCGGGGGTAATGAAAAACTGTTTTTT.

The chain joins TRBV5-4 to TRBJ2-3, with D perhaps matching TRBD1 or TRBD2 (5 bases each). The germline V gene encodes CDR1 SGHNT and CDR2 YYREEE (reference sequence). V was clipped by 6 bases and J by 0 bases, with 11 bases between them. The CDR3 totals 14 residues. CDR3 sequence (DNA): TGTGCCAGCAACCAGGGCGGGAGCACAGATACGCAGTATTTT. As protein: CASNQGGSTDTQYF.

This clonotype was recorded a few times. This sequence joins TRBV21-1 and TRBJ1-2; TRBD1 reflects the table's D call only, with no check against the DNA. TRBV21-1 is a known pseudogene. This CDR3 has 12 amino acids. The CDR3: CASVRGDYGYTF. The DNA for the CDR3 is TGTGCCAGCGTGAGGGGGGACTATGGCTACACCTTC.

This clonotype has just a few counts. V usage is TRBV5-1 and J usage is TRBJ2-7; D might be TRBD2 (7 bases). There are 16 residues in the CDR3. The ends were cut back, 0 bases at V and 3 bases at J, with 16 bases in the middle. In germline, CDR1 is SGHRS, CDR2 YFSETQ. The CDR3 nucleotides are TGCGCCAGCAGCTTGGGGCCGCCAGGGGAGGGCTACGAGCAGTACTTC. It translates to CASSLGPPGEGYEQYF.

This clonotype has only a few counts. The CDR3 protein is CASSLRPDSYEQYV. The CDR3 DNA sequence: TGTGCCAGCAGCTTGAGGCCAGATTCCTACGAGCAGTACGTC. J is TRBJ2-7 and V is TRBV5-6; no definite D call. Germline lookup yields CDR1 SGHDT and CDR2 YYEEEE. CDR3 length: 14 amino acids. V lost 1 base, J lost 1 base, and 9 bases lay in between.

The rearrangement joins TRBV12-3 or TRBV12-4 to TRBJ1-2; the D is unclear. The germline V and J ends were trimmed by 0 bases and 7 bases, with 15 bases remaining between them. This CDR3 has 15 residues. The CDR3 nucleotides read TGTGCCAGCAGTTTAGCCCCCGGATCCCGGGGTGGCTACACCTTC. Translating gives CASSLAPGSRGGYTF.

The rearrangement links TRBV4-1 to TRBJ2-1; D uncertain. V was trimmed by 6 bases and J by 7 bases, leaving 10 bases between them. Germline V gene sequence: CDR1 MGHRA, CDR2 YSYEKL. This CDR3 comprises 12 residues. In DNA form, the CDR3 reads TGCGCCAGCAGGGGCGTAGGGAATGAGCAGTTCTTC. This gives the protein CASRGVGNEQFF.

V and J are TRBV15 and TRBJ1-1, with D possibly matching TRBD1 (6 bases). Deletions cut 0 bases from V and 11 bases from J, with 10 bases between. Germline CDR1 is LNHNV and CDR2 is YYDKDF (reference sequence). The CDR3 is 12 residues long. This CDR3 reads CATSRDRGGAFF. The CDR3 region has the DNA TGTGCCACCAGCAGAGACCGAGGGGGGGCTTTCTTT. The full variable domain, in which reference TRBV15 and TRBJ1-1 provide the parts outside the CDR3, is DAMVIQNPRYQVTQFGKPVTLSCSQTLNHNVMYWYQQKSSQAPKLLFHYYDKDFNNEADTPDNFQSRRPNTSFCFLDIRSPGLGDTAMYLCATSRDRGGAFFGQGTRLTVV.

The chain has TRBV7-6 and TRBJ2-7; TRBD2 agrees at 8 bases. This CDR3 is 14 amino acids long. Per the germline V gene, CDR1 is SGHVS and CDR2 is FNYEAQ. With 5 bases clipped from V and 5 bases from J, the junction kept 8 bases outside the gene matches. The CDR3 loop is CASSLRGGRDEQYV. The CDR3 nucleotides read TGTGCCAGCAGCCTACGGGGGGGCAGGGACGAGCAGTACGTC.